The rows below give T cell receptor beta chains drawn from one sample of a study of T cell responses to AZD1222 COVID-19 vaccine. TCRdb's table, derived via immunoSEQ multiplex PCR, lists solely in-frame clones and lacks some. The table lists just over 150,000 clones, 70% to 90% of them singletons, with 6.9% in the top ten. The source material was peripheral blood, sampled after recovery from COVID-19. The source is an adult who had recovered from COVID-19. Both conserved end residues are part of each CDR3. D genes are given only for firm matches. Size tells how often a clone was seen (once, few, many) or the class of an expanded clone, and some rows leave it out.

CDR3 protein: CASSQSSAGGYYEQYF
CDR3 DNA: TGTGCCAGCAGCCAATCATCGGCGGGGGGTTACTACGAGCAGTACTTC
J gene: TRBJ2-7
D gene: TRBD2
clone size: -
V gene: TRBV16

CDR3 protein: CASSLPEGGSSYEQYF
CDR3 DNA: TGCGCCAGCAGCTTACCCGAGGGGGGCAGCTCCTACGAGCAGTACTTC
J gene: TRBJ2-7
D gene: -
clone size: -
V gene: TRBV5-1

CDR3 protein: CASSFAEDEKLFF
CDR3 DNA: TGCGCCAGCAGCTTTGCCGAGGACGAAAAACTGTTTTTT
J gene: TRBJ1-4
D gene: -
clone size: -
V gene: TRBV5-1

CDR3 protein: CASSEVTSGMEDTQYF
CDR3 DNA: TGTGCCAGCAGTGAGGTGACTAGCGGGATGGAAGATACGCAGTATTTT
J gene: TRBJ2-3
D gene: TRBD2
clone size: -
V gene: TRBV6-1

CDR3 protein: CASSYRSFYNSPLHF
CDR3 DNA: TGTGCCAGCAGCTATCGGAGTTTCTATAATTCACCCCTCCACTTT
J gene: TRBJ1-6
D gene: -
clone size: -
V gene: TRBV11-2

CDR3 protein: CASSSGQFITGELFF
CDR3 DNA: TGTGCCAGCAGCTCTGGACAGTTTATCACCGGGGAGCTGTTTTTT
J gene: TRBJ2-2
D gene: -
clone size: -
V gene: TRBV28

CDR3 protein: CASSWDDSYEQYF
CDR3 DNA: TGTGCCAGCAGTTGGGACGACTCCTACGAGCAGTACTTC
J gene: TRBJ2-7
D gene: -
clone size: -
V gene: TRBV12-3/TRBV12-4

CDR3 protein: CASSFQENTEAFF
CDR3 DNA: TGTGCCAGCAGCTTCCAGGAGAACACTGAAGCTTTCTTT
J gene: TRBJ1-1
D gene: -
clone size: -
V gene: TRBV7-3

CDR3 protein: CASSLAGAGGRYTF
CDR3 DNA: TGTGCCAGCAGCTTAGCCGGCGCAGGGGGACGCTACACCTTC
J gene: TRBJ1-2
D gene: TRBD1
clone size: few
V gene: TRBV7-2

CDR3 protein: CASSSPGTTYNEQFF
CDR3 DNA: TGTGCCAGCAGTTCACCCGGGACTACTTACAATGAGCAGTTCTTC
J gene: TRBJ2-1
D gene: TRBD2
clone size: -
V gene: TRBV28

CDR3 protein: CASSEATDRFSYTF
CDR3 DNA: TGTGCCAGCAGTGAAGCCACGGACAGGTTCAGCTACACCTTC
J gene: TRBJ1-2
D gene: TRBD1
clone size: -
V gene: TRBV2

CDR3 protein: CASRRATGNTEAFF
CDR3 DNA: TGTGCCAGCAGACGGGCGACAGGGAACACTGAAGCTTTCTTT
J gene: TRBJ1-1
D gene: -
clone size: -
V gene: TRBV14

CDR3 protein: CASSMTGSGNTIYF
CDR3 DNA: TGTGCCAGCAGCATGACAGGGAGTGGAAACACCATATATTTT
J gene: TRBJ1-3
D gene: TRBD1
clone size: -
V gene: TRBV5-6

CDR3 protein: CASSLEARVGEQYF
CDR3 DNA: TGTGCCAGCAGCTTGGAGGCCAGGGTAGGCGAGCAGTACTTC
J gene: TRBJ2-7
D gene: -
clone size: once
V gene: TRBV5-6

CDR3 protein: CASSPRRRAEGYTF
CDR3 DNA: TGCGCCAGCAGCCCCCGGCGCAGGGCGGAAGGCTACACCTTC
J gene: TRBJ1-2
D gene: -
clone size: -
V gene: TRBV5-1

CDR3 protein: CASSFSVQALWAFHGYTF
CDR3 DNA: TGTGCCAGCAGTTTTAGCGTCCAGGCCCTCTGGGCCTTTCACGGCTACACCTTC
J gene: TRBJ1-2
D gene: -
clone size: -
V gene: TRBV28

CDR3 protein: CASSLKNRQETQYF
CDR3 DNA: TGTGCCAGCAGTTTAAAGAACAGACAAGAGACCCAGTACTTC
J gene: TRBJ2-5
D gene: -
clone size: -
V gene: TRBV27

CDR3 protein: CASRNDRLVYGYTF
CDR3 DNA: TGCGCCAGCAGAAATGACAGGCTAGTCTATGGCTACACCTTC
J gene: TRBJ1-2
D gene: -
clone size: -
V gene: TRBV5-1

CDR3 protein: CASSLEAPPNTGELFF
CDR3 DNA: TGCGCCAGCAGCTTGGAAGCCCCACCGAACACCGGGGAGCTGTTTTTT
J gene: TRBJ2-2
D gene: -
clone size: -
V gene: TRBV5-1

CDR3 protein: CASSLSGSGSYNEQFF
CDR3 DNA: TGTGCCAGCAGCTTATCTGGCTCTGGCTCCTACAATGAGCAGTTCTTC
J gene: TRBJ2-1
D gene: -
clone size: -
V gene: TRBV7-3